The 25 T cell receptor beta chains listed next were all sequenced from one sample in a study of spatial heterogeneity in lung cancer. These receptors are not linked to any known antigen. Overall study findings and caveats: Tumoral mutation counts were tracked by counts of expanded intratumoral alpha and beta TCRs.

The time point is: sample taken at primary tumor resection. Via MiXCR, TCRdb re-called the 5' RACE reads, giving one row per CDR3 protein. The sample contains under 15,000 distinct CDR3 sequences, about 6% of which appear only once. Sequencing was performed on lung tumor tissue, taken at surgery. The receptors derive from a female donor with early-stage non-small cell lung cancer.

This clonotype was found many times. Since it is a stray read in a library aimed at alpha chains, this beta chain has a size that is not meaningful. V gene TRBV4-3 combines with J gene TRBJ2-1, with 7 positions matching TRBD2. The CDR3 covers 17 residues. Per the germline V gene, CDR1 is LGHNA and CDR2 is YSLEER. V was pared by 0 bases and J by 1 base, with 6 bases of the junction left unmatched. The CDR3 here is CASSQDPPSGSYNEQFF. DNA of the CDR3: TGCGCCAGCAGCCAAGATCCACCTAGCGGTTCCTACAATGAGCAGTTCTTC.

This clonotype has a count of ten or more. This beta chain lies outside the target of a library built for alpha chains; its clone size means little. J is TRBJ1-1 and V is TRBV5-1; D unclear. This CDR3 spans 15 amino acids. Germline loops: CDR1 SGHRS, CDR2 YFSETQ. The V end lost 1 base, the J end lost 6 bases, and 16 bases lay between the germline ends. The CDR3 is CASSLRGPLVSEAFF. In nucleotides, the CDR3 is TGCGCCAGCAGCTTGCGCGGTCCCCTGGTCTCTGAAGCTTTCTTT.

This clonotype counts as medium-sized. A library made for alpha chains picked up this beta chain off target, so its size means little. This chain joins TRBV3-1 and TRBJ1-4; 10 bases match TRBD1. Germline V gene data show CDR1 as LGHDT and CDR2 as YNNKEL (reference sequence). The CDR3 loop spans 17 amino acids. The trim removed 4 bases at V and 7 bases at J, leaving 12 bases unmatched. For the CDR3, the DNA is TGTGCCAGCAGCCCAGACAGGGGGCGACAGTCCGGTGAAAAACTGTTTTTT. Its protein product is CASSPDRGRQSGEKLFF.

This clonotype is medium-sized by share. Within a library made for alpha chains, this beta chain is off target, and its count is uninformative. This rearrangement joins TRBV12-3 or TRBV12-4 to TRBJ2-7, with TRBD1 matching 9 bases. The CDR3 contains 15 residues. With 5 bases clipped from V and 0 bases from J, the junction kept 5 bases outside the gene matches. The CDR3 nucleotides are TGTGCCAGCAGTGGACAGGGGACCTTCTCCTACGAGCAGTACTTC. Translated: CASSGQGTFSYEQYF.

This clonotype was counted at least ten times. A library made for alpha chains picked up this beta chain off target, so its size means little. The chain carries TRBV6-2 or TRBV6-3 and TRBJ2-2; 9 bases are a match to TRBD1. Germline values: CDR1 MNHEY, CDR2 SVGEGT. The CDR3 is 14 residues long. Losses at the gene ends were 7 bases for V and 6 bases for J; bases not matched to a gene: 6. CDR3 bases: TGTGCCAGCAAGAGGGACAGGGTTGCCGGGGAGCTGTTTTTT. This encodes CASKRDRVAGELFF.

At least ten counts were recorded for this clonotype. This beta chain is an unintended read in a library built for alpha chains; its size means little. V is TRBV7-2 and J is TRBJ1-4, with unresolved D. Deletions cut 2 bases from V and 8 bases from J, with 6 bases between. This CDR3 spans 12 amino acids. In germline, CDR1 is SGHTA, CDR2 FQGNSA. CDR3 coding DNA: TGTGCCAGCAGCTTATCCGGCGAAAAACTGTTTTTT. Translation: CASSLSGEKLFF.

Many counts were recorded for this clonotype. This beta chain appears as a stray read in a library generated for alpha chains; its size is not informative. The chain has TRBV12-5 and TRBJ2-1, with TRBD2 matching 12 bases. The J segment lost 2 bases and the V segment lost 1 base, leaving 0 bases of the junction unmatched. The CDR3 sequence is 16 residues long. Germline V gives CDR1 LGHNT, CDR2 FRNRAP. CDR3 sequence reads: CASGLGLAGAYNEQFF. CDR3 bases: TGTGCTAGTGGTTTGGGACTAGCGGGGGCCTACAATGAGCAGTTCTTC.

This clonotype was picked up many times. This beta chain lies outside the target of a library built for alpha chains; its clone size means little. The chain couples TRBV7-8 to TRBJ1-5; D not certain. This CDR3 is 16 amino acids long. Deletions cut 1 base from V and 4 bases from J, with 14 bases between. The germline V gene has CDR1 SGHVS and CDR2 FQNEAQ. CDR3 loop: CASSLGRWGRNQPQHF. CDR3 bases: TGTGCCAGCAGCTTAGGTCGATGGGGTCGGAATCAGCCCCAGCATTTT.

Within the sample, this clonotype is medium-sized. For a library built for alpha chains, this beta chain is a stray read; little rests on its size. The chain carries TRBV5-1 and TRBJ2-7, with 13 bases aligning to TRBD2. CDR3 length: 15 amino acids. The V segment lost 3 bases and the J segment 4 bases; nucleotides outside the gene matches: 4. Germline V lookup: CDR1 SGHRS, CDR2 YFSETQ. In nucleotides, the CDR3 is TGCGCCAGCAGCTCGGGACTAGCGGGGAGATACGAGCAGTACTTC. It is translated as CASSSGLAGRYEQYF. Full variable domain (outside the CDR3, taken from reference TRBV5-1 and TRBJ2-7): KAGVTQTPRYLIKTRGQQVTLSCSPISGHRSVSWYQQTPGQGLQFLFEYFSETQRNKGNFPGRFSGRQFSNSRSEMNVSTLELGDSALYLCASSSGLAGRYEQYFGPGTRLTVT.

Ten or more counts support this clonotype. The size of this beta chain means little, since it is a stray read in a library made for alpha chains. This chain joins TRBV6-5 and TRBJ1-2, with D perhaps matching TRBD1 (6 bases). V lost 0 bases to trimming and J lost 1 base, with 12 bases between them. The CDR3 extends over 16 amino acids. The V gene's germline CDR1 is MNHEY and CDR2 SVGAGI. The CDR3 DNA is TGTGCCAGCAGTTACTCGACGACAGGCCTTAACTATGGCTACACCTTC. Amino acid sequence: CASSYSTTGLNYGYTF.

This clonotype was counted at least ten times. This beta chain turned up in a library designed for alpha chains; as an off-target read, its abundance says little. The chain has TRBV11-1 and TRBJ1-5; no reliable D call. The CDR3 consists of 13 residues. Germline V lookup: CDR1 SGHAT, CDR2 FQDESV (reference sequence). V was trimmed by 3 bases and J by 2 bases, leaving 5 bases between them. CDR3 amino acids: CASSFGGNQPQHF. CDR3 bases: TGTGCCAGCAGCTTCGGGGGCAATCAGCCCCAGCATTTT. The variable domain in full, completed from reference TRBV11-1 and TRBJ1-5, reads EAEVAQSPRYKITEKSQAVAFWCDPISGHATLYWYRQILGQGPELLVQFQDESVVDDSQLPKDRFSAERLKGVDSTLKIQPAELGDSAMYLCASSFGGNQPQHFGDGTRLSIL.

This clonotype was counted at least ten times. Because this beta chain is a stray read in a library intended to capture alpha chains, its abundance should not be given much weight. This sequence joins TRBV12-3 or TRBV12-4 and TRBJ1-5; possibly TRBD1 for D (5 bases). V lost 5 bases to trimming and J lost 3 bases, with 8 bases between them. The CDR3 is made up of 13 amino acids. CDR3 protein: CASSPGPNQPQHF. In nucleotides, the CDR3 is TGTGCCAGCAGTCCAGGGCCCAATCAGCCCCAGCATTTT.

This clonotype was recorded many times. Because the library targeted alpha chains, this beta chain is an off-target read whose size means little. Here the CDR3 DNA reads TGTGCCAGCCGACCAGGCCCGTATAGCAATCAGCCCCAGCATTTT. It is translated as CASRPGPYSNQPQHF. V is TRBV28 and J is TRBJ1-5, with D hard to call. The V end lost 8 bases, the J end lost 0 bases, and 14 bases lay between the germline ends. This CDR3 contains 15 residues. Germline V gives CDR1 MDHEN, CDR2 SYDVKM. Complete variable domain (other parts from reference TRBV28 and TRBJ1-5): DVKVTQSSRYLVKRTGEKVFLECVQDMDHENMFWYRQDPGLGLRLIYFSYDVKMKEKGDIPEGYSVSREKKERFSLILESASTNQTSMYLCASRPGPYSNQPQHFGDGTRLSIL.

With regard to this clonotype: The size of this beta chain means little, since it is a stray read in a library made for alpha chains. V and J are TRBV30 and TRBJ1-1; D perhaps matches TRBD1 (5 bases). This CDR3 has 12 residues. Germline-derived CDR1 and CDR2 are GTSNPN and SVGIG (reference sequence). V lost 4 bases and J lost 7, with 13 bases in between. The CDR3 protein is CAWTIDSFEAFF. CDR3 bases: TGTGCCTGGACCATAGACAGTTTTGAAGCTTTCTTT.

This clonotype was seen at least ten times. In a library made to pick up alpha chains, this beta chain is a stray read with a size that means little. CDR3: CSASGGFDTQYF. The CDR3, as DNA: TGCAGTGCTAGCGGAGGGTTTGATACGCAGTATTTT. This chain connects TRBV20-1 to TRBJ2-3, with D tentatively TRBD2 (6 bases). The V gene lost 3 bases and the J gene lost 6 bases, with 10 bases spanning the gap. CDR3 length equals 12 residues. CDR1 is DFQATT, CDR2 SNEGSKA, per germline (reference sequence).

The table lists this clonotype with many counts. This beta chain is off target for a library built for alpha chains, so its abundance means little. The chain combines TRBV5-4 with TRBJ2-1; a possible D gene is TRBD1 (5 bases). V lost 0 bases and J 7 bases, leaving 14 bases between the germline ends. CDR1 is SGHNT and CDR2 is YYREEE in the germline V gene (reference sequence). The CDR3 covers 15 residues. Here the CDR3 reads CASSLAQERGNEQFF. Here the CDR3 DNA reads TGTGCCAGCAGCTTGGCACAGGAAAGGGGTAATGAGCAGTTCTTC.

This clonotype was counted at least ten times. Little can be read into the size of this beta chain, an off-target read in a library designed for alpha chains. The V call is TRBV12-3 or TRBV12-4, the J call TRBJ1-1; no clear D. V was trimmed by 7 bases and J by 8 bases, leaving 20 bases between them. The CDR3 is 14 residues long. This CDR3 is CASTFQRGRKEAFF. For the CDR3, the DNA is TGTGCCAGCACCTTTCAACGAGGCCGAAAAGAAGCTTTCTTT.

This clonotype has a count of ten or more. This beta chain represents an off-target read in a library built for alpha chains; its size is of limited meaning. This chain uses TRBV5-6 with TRBJ1-5; D remains unclear. This CDR3 region has 15 residues. The V end was cut by 1 base, the J end by 5 bases, with 13 bases between. Germline V lookup: CDR1 SGHDT, CDR2 YYEEEE. In DNA form, the CDR3 reads TGTGCCAGCAGCTTGTATGCGGCGGACGATCAGCCCCAGCATTTT. It encodes CASSLYAADDQPQHF.

This clonotype was recorded many times. The library was prepared for alpha chains; this beta chain is a stray read, so its frequency means little. The chain uses TRBV3-1 and TRBJ1-6; D gene unclear. Germline assignment: CDR1 LGHDT and CDR2 YNNKEL (reference sequence). This CDR3 comprises 14 residues. The V and J ends lost 5 bases and 8 bases respectively, with 13 bases between them. CDR3 loop: CASSFQWLDSPLHF. CDR3 DNA sequence: TGTGCCAGCAGCTTCCAGTGGTTGGATTCACCCCTCCACTTT.

This clonotype came up many times. This beta chain is an unintended read in a library built for alpha chains; its size means little. This rearrangement joins TRBV7-2 to TRBJ1-1; no clear D gene. The CDR3 consists of 13 residues. V dropped 1 base and J dropped 1 base, with 4 bases sitting between them. Germline CDR1 and CDR2: SGHTA and FQGNSA. CDR3 region: CASSLGWNTEAFF. As DNA, the CDR3 is TGTGCCAGCAGCTTAGGCTGGAACACTGAAGCTTTCTTT. Looking up the rest from reference TRBV7-2 and TRBJ1-1 gives the full variable domain: GAGVSQSPSNKVTEKGKDVELRCDPISGHTALYWYRQSLGQGLEFLIYFQGNSAPDKSGLPSDRFSAERTGGSVSTLTIQRTQQEDSAVYLCASSLGWNTEAFFGQGTRLTVV.

This clonotype is deemed medium-sized. A library prepared for alpha chains yielded this beta chain as an off-target read; its size is of little meaning. The J gene is TRBJ2-1, the V gene TRBV6-1, with 9 bases fitting TRBD1. Losses at the gene ends were 7 bases for V and 5 bases for J; bases not matched to a gene: 15. CDR1 and CDR2 (germline): MNHNS, SASEGT. This CDR3 is 17 amino acids long. In nucleotides, the CDR3 is TGTGCCAGCATTGGAGGAGTCGTCGGGACAGGGAACAATGAGCAGTTCTTC. This gives the protein CASIGGVVGTGNNEQFF.

This clonotype has a count of ten or more. The library was designed around alpha chains, so this beta chain is a stray read whose abundance carries little weight. The V call is TRBV12-3 or TRBV12-4, the J call TRBJ1-6; TRBD1 might be the D (5 bases). The CDR3 spans 12 residues. Deletions cut 2 bases from V and 18 bases from J, with 14 bases between. In nucleotides, the CDR3 is TGTGCCAGCAGTTTATCTCAGGGCATGGCCCACTTT. It is translated as CASSLSQGMAHF.

This clonotype was counted at least ten times. Being off target in a library aimed at alpha chains, this beta chain has a size of little meaning. The chain combines TRBV12-3 or TRBV12-4 with TRBJ1-1; D is uncertain. V was shortened by 3 bases and J by 1 base, with 6 bases between the two germline ends. This CDR3 is 13 amino acids long. CDR3 sequence reads: CASSLVGNTEAFF. CDR3 DNA: TGTGCCAGCAGTTTGGTCGGGAACACTGAAGCTTTCTTT.

This clonotype has at least ten counts. The library was designed around alpha chains, so this beta chain is a stray read whose abundance carries little weight. The chain has TRBV14 and TRBJ2-5, with 7 bases identical to TRBD2. V lost 1 base, J lost 4 bases, and 12 bases stayed unmatched. The CDR3 loop spans 17 amino acids. Germline values: CDR1 SGHDN, CDR2 FVKESK. The CDR3 DNA follows: TGTGCCAGCAGCCAAGGTGTATCGGCTAGCGGTAGAGAGACCCAGTACTTC. Its protein product is CASSQGVSASGRETQYF.

Comment on this clonotype: Since it is a stray read in a library aimed at alpha chains, this beta chain has a size that is not meaningful. The V and J genes are TRBV30 and TRBJ1-5; D is possibly TRBD1 (5 bases). This CDR3 has 13 residues. Germline values: CDR1 GTSNPN, CDR2 SVGIG (reference sequence). Trimming removed 2 bases from V and 5 bases from J, with 10 bases in between. The CDR3 coding sequence is TGTGCCTGGAGTCCGGACATAGATCAGCCCCAGCATTTT. Its translation is CAWSPDIDQPQHF.